Below are 17 T cell receptor beta chains sequenced from a single sample in a study of CD8+CD57+ T cells in acquired aplastic anemia. Profiling that covered TCR beta VDJ and CDR3 relied on genomic DNA as its template. TCRdb re-analysed the reads in MiXCR, keeping a single row per CDR3 protein. The sample holds some 410,000 distinct CDR3 sequences; 60% to 80% are singletons and the top ten take 3.5% to 4.5%. Input material: sorted CD4+, CD8+, or CD8+CD57+ T cells (not recorded which) from PBMCs. These receptors were collected from a human donor in good health, serving as a control.

A word on this clonotype: The conserved phenylalanine or tryptophan is not found at the CDR3 terminus, so this likely reflects a read error. The J gene is TRBJ1-2, the V gene TRBV10-3, with 7 nucleotides matching TRBD1. Looked up from germline, CDR1 is ENHRY and CDR2 is SYGVKD. The CDR3 is 16 amino acids. The V gene end was trimmed by 4 bases and the J gene end by 6 bases; junction bases not matched to a gene: 14. Here the CDR3 reads CAISASRQGSMDGYTA. The CDR3 DNA reads as TGTGCCATCAGTGCGTCGCGACAGGGAAGCATGGATGGCTACACCGCT.

About this clonotype: A much larger clone sits a single nucleotide away, making a read error possible. The chain employs TRBV2 and TRBJ1-1, with no clear D. The CDR3 has 14 amino acids. The germline gives CDR1 SNHLY, CDR2 FYNNEI. CDR3: CASSSDGPNTEDFF. In DNA form, the CDR3 reads TGTGCCAGCAGCTCGGACGGCCCGAACACTGAAGATTTCTTT.

Notes on this clonotype: The junction and the germline gene differ at one end; a read error may be behind it. The chain has TRBV15 and TRBJ1-5; D might be TRBD1 (6 bases). Germline-derived CDR1 and CDR2 are LNHNV and YYDKDF (reference sequence). The CDR3 runs 12 residues. CDR3 DNA: TGTGCCACCAACAGGGACGTTCAGCCCCAGCAGTTT. Its translation is CATNRDVQPQQF.

Remarks on this clonotype: At one boundary the junction diverges from the germline segment, which might be a read error. In DNA, the CDR3 is TGCAGTGCTCGGGCTAGCGGGGGGCCCTATGGCTACGCCTTC. Translation gives CSARASGGPYGYAF. V usage is TRBV20-1 and J usage is TRBJ1-2, with a possible D match to TRBD1 (6 bases). Germline V gene data show CDR1 as DFQATT and CDR2 as SNEGSKA (reference sequence). CDR3 length equals 14 residues.

The count of this clonotype is one. V usage is TRBV9 and J usage is TRBJ1-3; possibly TRBD1 for D (6 bases). Germline CDR1 is SGDLS and CDR2 is YYNGEE. The V end was cut by 3 bases, the J end by 0 bases, with 10 bases between. This CDR3 has 15 amino acids. CDR3 protein: CASSDDRSSGNTIYF. The CDR3 bases are TGTGCCAGCAGCGACGACAGGTCCTCTGGAAACACCATATATTTT.

This clonotype was seen many times. Sequence at one end of the junction differs from germline and may be a read error. The V gene is TRBV6-9, the J gene TRBJ2-7; no firm D call. Germline V gene sequence: CDR1 MNHGY, CDR2 SVAAGI. This CDR3 is built from 16 residues. CDR3 in DNA: TGTGCCAGCAGCTATTCTTCAGCCCTCAGCTCCTACGAGCAGTACTTC. This translates into CASSYSSALSSYEQYF.

Worth noting for this clonotype: A much larger clone sits a single nucleotide away, making a read error possible. The CDR3 reads CASSRALYRYEQFF. The CDR3 DNA reads TGTGCCAGCAGTCGGGCCCTCTATCGCTATGAGCAGTTCTTC. This sequence joins TRBV10-3 and TRBJ2-1; no firm D call. This CDR3 spans 14 amino acids. CDR1 and CDR2 (germline): ENHRY, SYGVKD.

CDR3 coding DNA: TGTGCCAGCAGGGGACAGGGTTTTGGCGAGCAGTACTTC. Protein: CASRGQGFGEQYF. This chain links TRBV12-3 or TRBV12-4 with TRBJ2-7; 9 bases map to TRBD1. CDR3 size: 13 residues. Trimming removed 6 bases from V and 6 bases from J; junction bases left unmatched: 6.

The sample holds a few counts of this clonotype. This rearrangement joins TRBV19 to TRBJ1-6, with a possible D match to TRBD1 (5 bases). Trimming cost V 5 bases and J 10 bases, with 15 bases left between them. This CDR3 has 14 residues. Germline V gives CDR1 LNHDA, CDR2 SQIVND (reference sequence). For the CDR3, the DNA is TGTGCCAGTAGTTCTGGGGGACCCAACTCACCCCTCCACTTT. This codes for CASSSGGPNSPLHF. The full variable domain, its missing parts supplied by reference TRBV19 and TRBJ1-6, is DGGITQSPKYLFRKEGQNVTLSCEQNLNHDAMYWYRQDPGQGLRLIYYSQIVNDFQKGDIAEGYSVSREKKESFPLTVTSAQKNPTAFYLCASSSGGPNSPLHFGNGTRLTVT.

A word on this clonotype: The limits of the CDR3 on the DNA are not certain, so only TCRdb's listed CDR3 is given. The chain combines TRBV7-9 with TRBJ2-7; TRBD1 was called by the table and not checked on the DNA. The CDR3 is made up of 15 amino acids, end residues included. CDR1 SEHNR and CDR2 FQNEAQ come from the germline V gene (reference sequence). CDR3 protein: CASSVGQGANFGYYF.

This chain links TRBV6-5 with TRBJ2-5; TRBD1 aligns across 9 bases. This CDR3 contains 16 residues. V shed 5 bases, J shed 5 bases, and the junction held 12 bases outside the gene matches. The V gene's germline CDR1 is MNHEY and CDR2 SVGAGI. The DNA of the CDR3 is TGTGCCAGCAGTGAAAGTCTGGGACAGGGTAGGGAGACCCAGTACTTC. This sequence encodes CASSESLGQGRETQYF.

The CDR3 DNA follows: TGTGCCAGCAGCTTTACCGGGGAGGAGACCCAGTACTTC. This translates into CASSFTGEETQYF. The genes are TRBV7-9 and TRBJ2-5; weak D call: TRBD2 (5 bases). Germline V lookup: CDR1 SEHNR, CDR2 FQNEAQ (reference sequence). The CDR3 spans 13 residues. V was clipped by 3 bases and J by 5 bases, with 10 bases between them.

Regarding this clonotype: The CDR3 end shows no conserved phenylalanine or tryptophan, and so a read error is likely. The limits of the CDR3 on the DNA are not certain, so only TCRdb's listed CDR3 is given. The V gene is TRBV24-1, the J gene TRBJ1-5; no DNA check was done on the table's D call, TRBD1. Germline CDR1 and CDR2: KGHDR and SFDVKD. The CDR3 adds up to 16 amino acids, both ends counted. The CDR3 loop is CATSDGTGRSQPQHFV.

V and J are TRBV9 and TRBJ1-2; no clear D. CDR1 is SGDLS and CDR2 is YYNGEE in the germline V gene. The ends were cut back, 5 bases at V and 5 bases at J, with 16 bases in the middle. The CDR3 is 14 residues long. DNA of the CDR3: TGTGCCAGCAGTGACTCGATTGGGAAATATGGCTACACCTTC. Translating gives CASSDSIGKYGYTF.

The V call is TRBV5-1, the J call TRBJ2-7; D is uncertain. Trimming shortened V by 4 bases and J by 6 bases, and 17 bases separated the two germline ends. This CDR3 is built from 14 residues. CDR1 is SGHRS and CDR2 is YFSETQ in the germline V gene. CDR3 residues: CASSLELVNSEQYF. The CDR3 nucleotides are TGCGCCAGCAGCCTAGAGTTAGTGAACTCCGAGCAGTACTTC.

As to this clonotype: No conserved phenylalanine or tryptophan ends this CDR3, so it is likely a read error. No DNA is shown, since the ends of the CDR3 on it are uncertain; the CDR3 is the one TCRdb lists. The chain carries TRBV7-2 and TRBJ2-5; the table calls TRBD1, which could not be checked here. Germline V gives CDR1 SGHTA, CDR2 FQGNSA. The CDR3 is 13 amino acids long, termini counted. CDR3 amino acids: CASSLRSVDKKYP.

This clonotype has ten or more counts. V is TRBV6-6 and J is TRBJ1-2; D may be TRBD1 (5 bases). Germline loops: CDR1 MNHNY, CDR2 SVGAGI (reference sequence). The CDR3 covers 13 residues. Trimming cost V 8 bases and J 8 bases, with 18 bases left between them. CDR3 DNA sequence: TGTGCCAGCTTGTCAGGGAATGGGGGAGGCTACACCTTC. Encoded protein: CASLSGNGGGYTF.